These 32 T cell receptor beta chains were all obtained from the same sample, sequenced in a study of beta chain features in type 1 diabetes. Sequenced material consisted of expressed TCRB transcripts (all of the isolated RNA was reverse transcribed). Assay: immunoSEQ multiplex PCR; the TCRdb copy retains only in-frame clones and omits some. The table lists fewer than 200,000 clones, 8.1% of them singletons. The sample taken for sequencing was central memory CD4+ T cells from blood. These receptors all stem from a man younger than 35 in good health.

CDR3 nucleotides: TGTGCCAGCAGTTTAACAGGTGGGACCTACGAGCAGTACTTC. Translating gives CASSLTGGTYEQYF. The J gene is TRBJ2-7, the V gene TRBV28, with D perhaps matching TRBD1 (5 bases). The CDR3 spans 14 residues. V lost 2 bases and J lost 2, with 10 bases in between. Per germline, CDR1 MDHEN and CDR2 SYDVKM.

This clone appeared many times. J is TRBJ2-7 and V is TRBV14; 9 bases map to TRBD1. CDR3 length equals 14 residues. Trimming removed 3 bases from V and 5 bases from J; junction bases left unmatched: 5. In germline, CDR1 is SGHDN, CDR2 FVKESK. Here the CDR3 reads CASSQWDRVNEQYF. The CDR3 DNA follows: TGTGCCAGCAGCCAGTGGGACAGGGTTAACGAGCAGTACTTC. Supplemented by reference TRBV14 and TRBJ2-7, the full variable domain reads EAGVTQFPSHSVIEKGQTVTLRCDPISGHDNLYWYRRVMGKEIKFLLHFVKESKQDESGMPNNRFLAERTGGTYSTLKVQPAELEDSGVYFCASSQWDRVNEQYFGPGTRLTVT.

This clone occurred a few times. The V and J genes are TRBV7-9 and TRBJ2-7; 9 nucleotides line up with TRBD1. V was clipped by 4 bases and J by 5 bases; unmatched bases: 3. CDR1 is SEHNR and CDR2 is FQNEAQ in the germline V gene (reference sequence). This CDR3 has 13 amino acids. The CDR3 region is CASSWGQGNEQYF. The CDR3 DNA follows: TGTGCCAGCAGCTGGGGACAGGGCAACGAGCAGTACTTC.

The CDR3 here is CASSIQADTEAFF. CDR3 DNA sequence: TGCGCCAGCAGCATTCAGGCAGACACTGAAGCTTTCTTT. The rearrangement uses TRBV5-1 and TRBJ1-1, with no clear D. The CDR3 runs 13 residues. Trimming took 4 bases from V and 3 from J, leaving 10 bases between them. Per germline, CDR1 SGHRS and CDR2 YFSETQ.

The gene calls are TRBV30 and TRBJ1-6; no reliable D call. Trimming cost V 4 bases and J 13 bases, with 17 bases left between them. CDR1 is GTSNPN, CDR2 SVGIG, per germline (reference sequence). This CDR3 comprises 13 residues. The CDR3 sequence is CAWKDSPGVPLHF. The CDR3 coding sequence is TGTGCCTGGAAAGATTCACCGGGTGTGCCCCTCCACTTT. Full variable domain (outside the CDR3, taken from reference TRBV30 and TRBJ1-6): SQTIHQWPATLVQPVGSPLSLECTVEGTSNPNLYWYRQAAGRGLQLLFYSVGIGQISSEVPQNLSASRPQDRQFILSSKKLLLSDSGFYLCAWKDSPGVPLHFGNGTRLTVT.

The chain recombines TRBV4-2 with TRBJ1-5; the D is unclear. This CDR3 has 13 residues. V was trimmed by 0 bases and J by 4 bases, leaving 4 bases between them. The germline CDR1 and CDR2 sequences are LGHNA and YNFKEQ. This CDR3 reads CASSQDRNQPQHF. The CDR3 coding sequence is TGTGCCAGCAGCCAAGACAGGAATCAGCCCCAGCATTTT.

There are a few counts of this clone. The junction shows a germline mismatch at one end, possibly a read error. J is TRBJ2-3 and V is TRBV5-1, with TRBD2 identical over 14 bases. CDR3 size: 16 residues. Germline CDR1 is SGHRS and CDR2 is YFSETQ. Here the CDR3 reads CASSMGTSGGTNTQYF. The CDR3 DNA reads TGCGCCAGCAGCATGGGGACTAGCGGGGGCACAAATACGCAGTATTTT.

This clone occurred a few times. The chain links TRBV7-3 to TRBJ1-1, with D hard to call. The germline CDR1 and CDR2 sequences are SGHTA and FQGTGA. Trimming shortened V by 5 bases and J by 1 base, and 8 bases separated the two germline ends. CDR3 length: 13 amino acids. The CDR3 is CASSTQENTEAFF. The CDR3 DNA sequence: TGTGCCAGCAGCACGCAGGAGAACACTGAAGCTTTCTTT.

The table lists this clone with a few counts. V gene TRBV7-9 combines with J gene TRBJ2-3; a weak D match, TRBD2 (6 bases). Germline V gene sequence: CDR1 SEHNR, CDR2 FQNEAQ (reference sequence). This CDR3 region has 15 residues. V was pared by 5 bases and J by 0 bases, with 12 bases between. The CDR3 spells CASSTYAGSTDTQYF. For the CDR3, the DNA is TGTGCCAGCAGCACCTATGCGGGGAGCACAGATACGCAGTATTTT.

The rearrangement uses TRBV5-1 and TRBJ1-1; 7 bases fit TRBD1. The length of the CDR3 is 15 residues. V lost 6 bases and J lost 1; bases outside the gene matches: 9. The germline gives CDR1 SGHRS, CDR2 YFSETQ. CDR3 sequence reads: CASIPTGQSNTEAFF. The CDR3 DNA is TGCGCCAGCATTCCGACGGGACAGTCGAACACTGAAGCTTTCTTT.

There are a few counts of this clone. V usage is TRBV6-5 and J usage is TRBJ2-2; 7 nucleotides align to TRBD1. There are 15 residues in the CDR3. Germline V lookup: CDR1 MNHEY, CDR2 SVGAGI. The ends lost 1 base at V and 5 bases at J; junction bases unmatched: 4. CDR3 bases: TGTGCCAGCAGTTACTATGACAGGGAAACCGGGGAGCTGTTTTTT. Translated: CASSYYDRETGELFF.

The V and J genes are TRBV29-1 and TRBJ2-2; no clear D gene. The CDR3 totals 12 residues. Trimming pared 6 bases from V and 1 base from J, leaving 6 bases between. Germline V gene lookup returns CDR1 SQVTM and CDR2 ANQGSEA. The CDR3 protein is CSVGENTGELFF. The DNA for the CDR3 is TGCAGCGTCGGAGAGAACACCGGGGAGCTGTTTTTT.

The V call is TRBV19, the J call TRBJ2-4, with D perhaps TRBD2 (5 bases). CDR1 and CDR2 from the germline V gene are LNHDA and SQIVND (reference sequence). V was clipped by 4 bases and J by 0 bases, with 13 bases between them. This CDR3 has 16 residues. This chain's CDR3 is CASSNRGGIAKNIQYF. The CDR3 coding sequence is TGTGCCAGTAGTAATCGGGGTGGTATAGCCAAAAACATTCAGTACTTC.

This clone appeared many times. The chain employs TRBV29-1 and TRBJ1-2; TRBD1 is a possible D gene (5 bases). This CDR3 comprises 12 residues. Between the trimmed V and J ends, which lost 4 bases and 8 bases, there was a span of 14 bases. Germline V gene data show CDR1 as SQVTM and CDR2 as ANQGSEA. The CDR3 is CSVVVGGFGYTF. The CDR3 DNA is TGCAGCGTTGTTGTGGGGGGTTTCGGCTACACCTTC.

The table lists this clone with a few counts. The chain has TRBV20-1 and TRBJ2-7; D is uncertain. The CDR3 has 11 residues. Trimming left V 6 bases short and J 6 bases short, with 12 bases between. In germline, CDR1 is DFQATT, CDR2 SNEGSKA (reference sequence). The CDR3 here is CSAFLRPEQYF. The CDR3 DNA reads TGCAGTGCCTTCCTGCGGCCCGAGCAGTACTTC.

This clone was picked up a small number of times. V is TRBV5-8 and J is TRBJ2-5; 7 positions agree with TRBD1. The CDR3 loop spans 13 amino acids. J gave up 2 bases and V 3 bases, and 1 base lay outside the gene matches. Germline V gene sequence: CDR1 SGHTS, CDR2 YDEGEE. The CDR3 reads CASSSGQQETQYF. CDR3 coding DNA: TGTGCCAGCAGCTCGGGACAGCAAGAGACCCAGTACTTC.

Here the CDR3 DNA reads TGTGCCTGTTCCCGGGACAGCGGAATCTCTGGAAACACCATATATTTT. It encodes CACSRDSGISGNTIYF. This chain links TRBV30 with TRBJ1-3, with 7 bases that match TRBD1. There are 16 residues in the CDR3. V lost 6 bases and J lost 0; bases outside the gene matches: 11. Germline loops: CDR1 GTSNPN, CDR2 SVGIG (reference sequence).

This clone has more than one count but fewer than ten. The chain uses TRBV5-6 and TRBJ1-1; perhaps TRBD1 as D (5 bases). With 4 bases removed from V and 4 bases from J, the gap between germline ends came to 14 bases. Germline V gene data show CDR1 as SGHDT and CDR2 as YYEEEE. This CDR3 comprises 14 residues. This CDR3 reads CASSQRQTGTEAFF. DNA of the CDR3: TGTGCCAGCAGCCAGAGACAGACTGGCACTGAAGCTTTCTTT.

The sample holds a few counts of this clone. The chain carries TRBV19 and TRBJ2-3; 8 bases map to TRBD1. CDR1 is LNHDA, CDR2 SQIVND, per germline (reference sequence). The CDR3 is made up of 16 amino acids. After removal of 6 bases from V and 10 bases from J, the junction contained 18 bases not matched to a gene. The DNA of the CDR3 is TGTGCCAGTAGGACCTTCGGGGCAGGGGGCAACGGCGCGCAGTATTTT. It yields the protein CASRTFGAGGNGAQYF.

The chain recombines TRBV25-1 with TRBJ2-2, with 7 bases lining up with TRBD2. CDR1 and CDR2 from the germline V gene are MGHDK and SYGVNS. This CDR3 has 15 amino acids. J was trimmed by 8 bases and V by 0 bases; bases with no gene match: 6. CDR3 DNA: TGTGCCAGCAGTGAATATGGGGAGGGCACGGGGGAGCTGTTTTTT. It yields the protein CASSEYGEGTGELFF.

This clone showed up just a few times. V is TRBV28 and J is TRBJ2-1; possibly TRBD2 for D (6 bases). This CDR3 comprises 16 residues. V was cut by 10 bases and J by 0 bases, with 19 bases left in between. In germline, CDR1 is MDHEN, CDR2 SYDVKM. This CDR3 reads CATKLGGISSYNEQFF. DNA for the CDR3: TGTGCCACCAAATTGGGGGGTATTAGCTCCTACAATGAGCAGTTCTTC.

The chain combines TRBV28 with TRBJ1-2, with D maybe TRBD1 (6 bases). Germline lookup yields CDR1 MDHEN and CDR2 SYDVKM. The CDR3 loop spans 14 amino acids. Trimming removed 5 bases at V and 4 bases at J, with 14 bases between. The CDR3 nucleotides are TGTGCCAGCAGTCCCCAGGGGACGCTCTATGGCTACACCTTC. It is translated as CASSPQGTLYGYTF.

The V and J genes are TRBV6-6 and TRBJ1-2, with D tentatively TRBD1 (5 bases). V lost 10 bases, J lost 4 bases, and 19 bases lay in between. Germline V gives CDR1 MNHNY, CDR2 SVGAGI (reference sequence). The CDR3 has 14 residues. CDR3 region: CATQQAGIGYGYTF. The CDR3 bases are TGTGCCACCCAGCAGGCAGGGATCGGCTATGGCTACACCTTC.

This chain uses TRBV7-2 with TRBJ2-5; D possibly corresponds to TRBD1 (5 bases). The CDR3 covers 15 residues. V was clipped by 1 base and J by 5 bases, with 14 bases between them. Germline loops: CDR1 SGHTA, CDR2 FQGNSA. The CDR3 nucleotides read TGTGCCAGCAGCTTAGAGTATACCAACAGGGAGACCCAGTACTTC. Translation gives CASSLEYTNRETQYF.

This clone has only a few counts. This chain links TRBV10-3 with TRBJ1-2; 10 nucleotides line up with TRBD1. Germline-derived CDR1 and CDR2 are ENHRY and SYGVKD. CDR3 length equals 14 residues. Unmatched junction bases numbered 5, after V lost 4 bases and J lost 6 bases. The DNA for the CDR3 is TGTGCCATCAGTGTAGGCGGGACAGGGGATGGCTACACCTTC. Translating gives CAISVGGTGDGYTF.

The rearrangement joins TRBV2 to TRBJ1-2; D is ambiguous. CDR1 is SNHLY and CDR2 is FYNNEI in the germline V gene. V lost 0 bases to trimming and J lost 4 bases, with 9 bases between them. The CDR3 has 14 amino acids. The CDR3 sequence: CASSEAPGVYGYTF. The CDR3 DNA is TGTGCCAGCAGTGAAGCCCCGGGTGTCTATGGCTACACCTTC.

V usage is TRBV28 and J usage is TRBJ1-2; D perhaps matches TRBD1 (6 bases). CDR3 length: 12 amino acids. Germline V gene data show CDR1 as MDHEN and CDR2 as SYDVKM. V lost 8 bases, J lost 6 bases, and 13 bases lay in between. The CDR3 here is CASGYREDGYTF. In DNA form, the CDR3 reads TGTGCCAGCGGGTACAGGGAAGATGGCTACACCTTC.

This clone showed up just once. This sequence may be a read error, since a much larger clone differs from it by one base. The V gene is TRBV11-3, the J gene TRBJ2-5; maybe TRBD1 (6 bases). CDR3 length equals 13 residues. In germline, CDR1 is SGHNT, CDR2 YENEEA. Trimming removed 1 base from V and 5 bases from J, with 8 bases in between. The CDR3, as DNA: TGTGCCAGCAGCTTAGGGCAGGGGGAGACCCAGTACTTC. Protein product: CASSLGQGETQYF.

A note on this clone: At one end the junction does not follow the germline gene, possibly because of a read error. The CDR3, as DNA: TGCGCCAGCAGCTTGGCTCGAGCCTCCTTCGAGCAGTACTTC. Its protein is CASSLARASFEQYF. The rearrangement uses TRBV5-1 and TRBJ2-7; D is undetermined. The CDR3 sequence is 14 residues long. Germline CDR1 is SGHRS and CDR2 is YFSETQ. Full variable domain (missing parts from reference TRBV5-1 and TRBJ2-7): KAGVTQTPRYLIKTRGQQVTLSCSPISGHRSVSWYQQTPGQGLQFLFEYFSETQRNKGNFPGRFSGRQFSNSRSEMNVSTLELGDSALYLCASSLARASFEQYFGPGTRLTVT.

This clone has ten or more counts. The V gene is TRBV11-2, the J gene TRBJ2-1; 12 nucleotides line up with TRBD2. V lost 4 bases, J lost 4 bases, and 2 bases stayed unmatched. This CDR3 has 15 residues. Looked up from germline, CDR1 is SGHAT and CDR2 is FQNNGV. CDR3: CASSSLAGGYNEQFF. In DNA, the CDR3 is TGTGCCAGCAGCTCCCTAGCGGGGGGGTACAATGAGCAGTTCTTC.

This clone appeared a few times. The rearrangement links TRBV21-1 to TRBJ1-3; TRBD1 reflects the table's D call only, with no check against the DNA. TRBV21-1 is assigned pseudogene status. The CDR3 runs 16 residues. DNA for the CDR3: TGTGCCAGCAGCAAACAGCGGACAGGGAGTGGAAACACCATATATTTT. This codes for CASSKQRTGSGNTIYF.

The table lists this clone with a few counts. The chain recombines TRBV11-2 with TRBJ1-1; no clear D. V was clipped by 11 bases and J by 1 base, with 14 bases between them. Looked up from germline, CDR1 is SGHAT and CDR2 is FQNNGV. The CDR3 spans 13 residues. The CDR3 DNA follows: TGTGCCTCCAGCAAGAGGGAGAACACTGAAGCTTTCTTT. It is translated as CASSKRENTEAFF.